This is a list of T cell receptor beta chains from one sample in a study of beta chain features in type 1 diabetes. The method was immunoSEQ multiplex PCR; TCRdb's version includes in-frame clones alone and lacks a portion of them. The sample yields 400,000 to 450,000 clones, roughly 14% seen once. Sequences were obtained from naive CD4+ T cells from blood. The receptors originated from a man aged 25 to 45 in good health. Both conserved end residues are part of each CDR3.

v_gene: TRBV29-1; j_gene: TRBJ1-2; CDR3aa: CSVVSGQGLSGYTF
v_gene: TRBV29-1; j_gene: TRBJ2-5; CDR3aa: CSVGAIGVEQYF
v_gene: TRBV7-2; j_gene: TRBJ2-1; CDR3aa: CASSWRQSDSFNEQFF
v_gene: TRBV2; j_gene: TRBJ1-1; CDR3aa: CASSDPGGNTEAFF
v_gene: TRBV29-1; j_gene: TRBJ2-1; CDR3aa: CSVVNELGNEQFF
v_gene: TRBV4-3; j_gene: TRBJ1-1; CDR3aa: CASKVGPWNTEAFF
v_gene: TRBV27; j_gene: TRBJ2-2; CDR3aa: CASRGVPLTGELFF
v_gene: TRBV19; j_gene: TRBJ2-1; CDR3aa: CASSIREDSYNEQFF
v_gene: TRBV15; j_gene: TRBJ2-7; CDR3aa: CATSRPYRSYEQYF
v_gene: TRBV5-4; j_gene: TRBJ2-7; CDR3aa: CASSHRTSGYYEQYF
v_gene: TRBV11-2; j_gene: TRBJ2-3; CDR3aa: CASSHIRGLAGVLSDTQYF